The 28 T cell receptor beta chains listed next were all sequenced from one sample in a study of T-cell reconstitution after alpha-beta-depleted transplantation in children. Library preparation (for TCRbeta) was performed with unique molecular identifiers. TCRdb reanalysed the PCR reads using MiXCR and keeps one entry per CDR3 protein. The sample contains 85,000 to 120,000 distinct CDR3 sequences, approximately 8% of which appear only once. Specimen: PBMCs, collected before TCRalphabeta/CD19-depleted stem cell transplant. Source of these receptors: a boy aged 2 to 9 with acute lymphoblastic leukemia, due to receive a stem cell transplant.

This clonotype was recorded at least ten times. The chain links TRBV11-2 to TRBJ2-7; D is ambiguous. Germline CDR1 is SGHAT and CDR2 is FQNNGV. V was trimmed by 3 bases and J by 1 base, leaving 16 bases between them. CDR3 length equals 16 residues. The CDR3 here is CASSLVGRQASYEQYF. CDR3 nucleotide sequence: TGTGCCAGCAGCTTGGTCGGCAGGCAGGCATCCTACGAGCAGTACTTC.

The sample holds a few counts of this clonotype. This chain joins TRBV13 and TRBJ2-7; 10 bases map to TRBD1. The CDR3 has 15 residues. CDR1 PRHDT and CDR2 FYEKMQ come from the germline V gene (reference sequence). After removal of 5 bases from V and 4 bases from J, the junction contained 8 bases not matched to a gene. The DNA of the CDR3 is TGTGCCAGCAGCCCCCGGGACAGGGGCGGGTACGAGCAGTACTTC. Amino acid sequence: CASSPRDRGGYEQYF. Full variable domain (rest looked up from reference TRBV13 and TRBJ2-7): AAGVIQSPRHLIKEKRETATLKCYPIPRHDTVYWYQQGPGQDPQFLISFYEKMQSDKGSIPDRFSAQQFSDYHSELNMSSLELGDSALYFCASSPRDRGGYEQYFGPGTRLTVT.

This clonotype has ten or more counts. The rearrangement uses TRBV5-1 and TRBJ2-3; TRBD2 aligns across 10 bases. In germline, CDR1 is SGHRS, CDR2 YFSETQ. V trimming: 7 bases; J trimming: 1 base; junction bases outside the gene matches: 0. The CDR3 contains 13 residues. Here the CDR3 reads CASGTSGTDTQYF. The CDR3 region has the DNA TGCGCCAGCGGGACTAGCGGCACAGATACGCAGTATTTT. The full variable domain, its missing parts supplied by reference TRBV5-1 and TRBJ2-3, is KAGVTQTPRYLIKTRGQQVTLSCSPISGHRSVSWYQQTPGQGLQFLFEYFSETQRNKGNFPGRFSGRQFSNSRSEMNVSTLELGDSALYLCASGTSGTDTQYFGPGTRLTVL.

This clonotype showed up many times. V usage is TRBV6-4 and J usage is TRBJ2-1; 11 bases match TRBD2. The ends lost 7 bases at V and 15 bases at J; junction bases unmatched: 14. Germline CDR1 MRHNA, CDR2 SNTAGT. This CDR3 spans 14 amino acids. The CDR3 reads CASTELAGAPFLFF. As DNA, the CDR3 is TGTGCCAGCACCGAACTAGCGGGGGCCCCTTTTCTGTTCTTC.

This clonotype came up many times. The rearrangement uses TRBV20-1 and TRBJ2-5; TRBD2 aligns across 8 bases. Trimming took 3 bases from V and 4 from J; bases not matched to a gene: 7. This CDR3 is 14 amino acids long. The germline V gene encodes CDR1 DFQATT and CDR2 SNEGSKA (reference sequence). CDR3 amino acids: CSARDGGARETQYF. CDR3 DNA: TGCAGTGCTAGGGACGGGGGGGCGCGAGAGACCCAGTACTTC.

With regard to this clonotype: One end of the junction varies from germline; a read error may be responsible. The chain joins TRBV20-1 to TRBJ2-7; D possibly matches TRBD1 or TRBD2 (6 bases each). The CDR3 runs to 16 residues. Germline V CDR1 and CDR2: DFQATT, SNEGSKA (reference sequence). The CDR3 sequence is CCARGARGDSSYEQYF. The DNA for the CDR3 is TGCTGTGCTAGAGGGGCTAGGGGGGATAGCTCCTACGAGCAGTACTTC.

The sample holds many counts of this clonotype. CDR3 sequence reads: CASREGAAGTEAFF. The CDR3 nucleotides read TGTGCCAGCAGAGAGGGGGCGGCAGGGACTGAAGCTTTCTTT. The chain combines TRBV12-3 or TRBV12-4 with TRBJ1-1; 7 bases are shared with TRBD1. The V segment lost 6 bases and the J segment 5 bases; nucleotides outside the gene matches: 9. This CDR3 spans 14 amino acids.

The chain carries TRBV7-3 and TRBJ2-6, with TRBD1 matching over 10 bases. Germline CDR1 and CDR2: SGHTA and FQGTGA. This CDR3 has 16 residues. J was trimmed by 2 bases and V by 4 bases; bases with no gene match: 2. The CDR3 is CASSWGTGAGANVLTF. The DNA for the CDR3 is TGTGCCAGCAGCTGGGGGACAGGGGCTGGGGCCAACGTCCTGACTTTC.

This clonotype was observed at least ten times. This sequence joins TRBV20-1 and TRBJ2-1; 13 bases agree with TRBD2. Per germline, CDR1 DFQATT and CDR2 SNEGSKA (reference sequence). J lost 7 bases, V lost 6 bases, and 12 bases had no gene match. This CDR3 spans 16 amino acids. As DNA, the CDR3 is TGCAGTGCCCGTGGACTAGCGGGGGCCTCGTGGAATGAGCAGTTCTTC. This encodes CSARGLAGASWNEQFF.

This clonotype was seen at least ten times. CDR3 nucleotide sequence: TGTGCCAGCAGTTTGTCTTGGACAGAAGAGACCCAGTACTTC. Translating it yields CASSLSWTEETQYF. The chain joins TRBV27 to TRBJ2-5; TRBD1 is a possible D gene (6 bases). The CDR3 consists of 14 residues. The V and J ends lost 3 bases and 3 bases respectively, with 11 bases between them. Germline loops: CDR1 MNHEY, CDR2 SMNVEV (reference sequence).

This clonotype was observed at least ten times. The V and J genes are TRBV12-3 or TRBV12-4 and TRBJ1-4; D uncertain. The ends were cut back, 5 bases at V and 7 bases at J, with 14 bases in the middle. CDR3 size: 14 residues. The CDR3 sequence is CASSMGREGEKLFF. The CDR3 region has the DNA TGTGCCAGCAGTATGGGAAGGGAGGGTGAAAAACTGTTTTTT.

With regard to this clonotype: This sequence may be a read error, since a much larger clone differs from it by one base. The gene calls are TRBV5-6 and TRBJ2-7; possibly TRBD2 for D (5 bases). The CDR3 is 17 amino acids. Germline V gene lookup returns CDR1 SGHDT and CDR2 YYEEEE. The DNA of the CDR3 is TGTGCCATCAGCCCCGAGGGAACAGCCCTCGGGTCCGACGAGCAGTACTTC. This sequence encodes CAISPEGTALGSDEQYF. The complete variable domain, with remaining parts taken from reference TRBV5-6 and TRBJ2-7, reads DAGVTQSPTHLIKTRGQQVTLRCSPKSGHDTVSWYQQALGQGPQFIFQYYEEEERQRGNFPDRFSGHQFPNYSSELNVNALLLGDSALYLCAISPEGTALGSDEQYFGPGTRLTVT.

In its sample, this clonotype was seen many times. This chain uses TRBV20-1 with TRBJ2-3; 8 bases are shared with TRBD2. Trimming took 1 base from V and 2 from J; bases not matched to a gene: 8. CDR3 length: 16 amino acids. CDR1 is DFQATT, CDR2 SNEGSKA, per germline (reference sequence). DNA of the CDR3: TGCAGTGCTAGAGCCGAACGGGGGGGCGACACAGATACGCAGTATTTT. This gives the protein CSARAERGGDTDTQYF.

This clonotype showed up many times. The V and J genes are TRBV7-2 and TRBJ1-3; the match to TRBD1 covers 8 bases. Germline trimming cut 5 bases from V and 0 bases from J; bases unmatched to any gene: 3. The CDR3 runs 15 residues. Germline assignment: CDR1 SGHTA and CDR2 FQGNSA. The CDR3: CASSPTGGSGNTIYF. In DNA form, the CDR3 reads TGTGCCAGCAGCCCCACAGGGGGCTCTGGAAACACCATATATTTT.

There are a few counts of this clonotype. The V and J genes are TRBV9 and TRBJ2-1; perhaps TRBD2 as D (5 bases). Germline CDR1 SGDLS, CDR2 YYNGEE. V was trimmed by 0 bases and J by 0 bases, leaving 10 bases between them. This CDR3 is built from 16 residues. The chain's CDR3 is CASSVGGLSSYNEQFF. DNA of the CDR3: TGTGCCAGCAGCGTAGGCGGGCTGAGCTCCTACAATGAGCAGTTCTTC. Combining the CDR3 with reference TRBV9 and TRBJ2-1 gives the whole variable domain DSGVTQTPKHLITATGQRVTLRCSPRSGDLSVYWYQQSLDQGLQFLIQYYNGEERAKGNILERFSAQQFPDLHSELNLSSLELGDSALYFCASSVGGLSSYNEQFFGPGTRLTVL.

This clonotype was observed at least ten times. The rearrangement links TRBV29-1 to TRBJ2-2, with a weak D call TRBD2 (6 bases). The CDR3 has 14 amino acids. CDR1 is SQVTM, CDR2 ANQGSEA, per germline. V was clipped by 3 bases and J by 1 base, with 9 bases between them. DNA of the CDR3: TGCAGCGTTGAGGAGGGGTGGAACACCGGGGAGCTGTTTTTT. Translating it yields CSVEEGWNTGELFF.

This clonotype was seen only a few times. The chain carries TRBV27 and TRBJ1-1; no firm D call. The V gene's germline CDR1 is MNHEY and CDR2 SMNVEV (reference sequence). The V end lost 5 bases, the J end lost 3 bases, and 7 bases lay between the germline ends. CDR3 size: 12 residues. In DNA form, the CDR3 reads TGTGCCAGCAGTCACGGGGACACTGAAGCTTTCTTT. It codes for CASSHGDTEAFF.

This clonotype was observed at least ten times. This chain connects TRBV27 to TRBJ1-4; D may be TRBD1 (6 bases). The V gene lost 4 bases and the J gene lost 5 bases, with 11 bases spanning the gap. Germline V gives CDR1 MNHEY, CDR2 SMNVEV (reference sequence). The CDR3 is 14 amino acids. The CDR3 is CASSYRTANEKLFF. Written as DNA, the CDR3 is TGTGCCAGCAGTTACCGGACAGCGAATGAAAAACTGTTTTTT.

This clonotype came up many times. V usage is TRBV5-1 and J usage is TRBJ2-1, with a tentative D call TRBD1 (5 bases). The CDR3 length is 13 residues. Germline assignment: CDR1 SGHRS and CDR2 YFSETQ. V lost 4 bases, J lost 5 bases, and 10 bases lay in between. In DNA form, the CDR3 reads TGCGCCAGCAGCGTTCAGGGTAACAATGAGCAGTTCTTC. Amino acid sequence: CASSVQGNNEQFF.

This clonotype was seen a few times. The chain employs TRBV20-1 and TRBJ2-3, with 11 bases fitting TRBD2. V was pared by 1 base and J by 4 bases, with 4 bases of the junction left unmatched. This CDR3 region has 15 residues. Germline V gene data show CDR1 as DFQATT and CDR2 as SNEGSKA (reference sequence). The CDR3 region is CSARGPSGGPDTQYF. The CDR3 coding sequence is TGCAGTGCTAGAGGCCCTAGCGGGGGGCCAGATACGCAGTATTTT.

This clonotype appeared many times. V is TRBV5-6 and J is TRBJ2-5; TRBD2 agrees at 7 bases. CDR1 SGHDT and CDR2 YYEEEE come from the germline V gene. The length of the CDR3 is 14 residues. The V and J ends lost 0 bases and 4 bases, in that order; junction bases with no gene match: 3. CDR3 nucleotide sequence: TGTGCCAGCAGCTTGGGTGGCGGGGGAGAGACCCAGTACTTC. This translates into CASSLGGGGETQYF.

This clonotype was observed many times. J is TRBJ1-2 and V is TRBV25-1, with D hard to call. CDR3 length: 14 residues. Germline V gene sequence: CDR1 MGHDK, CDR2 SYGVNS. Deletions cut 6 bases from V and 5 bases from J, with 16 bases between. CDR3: CASRDSLFSYGYTF. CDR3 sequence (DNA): TGTGCCAGCAGGGACTCCCTCTTTTCTTATGGCTACACCTTC.

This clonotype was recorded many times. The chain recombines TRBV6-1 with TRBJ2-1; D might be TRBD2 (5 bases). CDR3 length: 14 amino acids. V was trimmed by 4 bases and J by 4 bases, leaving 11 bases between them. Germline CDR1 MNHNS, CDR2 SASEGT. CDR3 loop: CASSGREKYNEQFF. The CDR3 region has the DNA TGTGCCAGCAGTGGACGGGAAAAATACAATGAGCAGTTCTTC.

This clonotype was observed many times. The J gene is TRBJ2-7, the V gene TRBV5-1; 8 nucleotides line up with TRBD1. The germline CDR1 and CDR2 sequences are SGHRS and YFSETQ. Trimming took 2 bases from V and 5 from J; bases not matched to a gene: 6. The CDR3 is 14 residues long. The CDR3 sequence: CASSFGDRGDEQYF. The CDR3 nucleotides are TGCGCCAGCAGCTTTGGCGACAGGGGAGACGAGCAGTACTTC.

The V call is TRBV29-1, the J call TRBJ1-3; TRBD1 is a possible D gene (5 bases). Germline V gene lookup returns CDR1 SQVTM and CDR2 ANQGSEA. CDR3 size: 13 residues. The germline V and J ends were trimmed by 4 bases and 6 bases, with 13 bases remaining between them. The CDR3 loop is CSVVWGGSNTIYF. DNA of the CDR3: TGCAGCGTTGTCTGGGGGGGATCAAACACCATATATTTT.

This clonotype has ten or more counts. The CDR3 DNA is TGCGCCAGCAGCTCCTCGGGGATCCCCTATGGCTACACCTTC. Amino acids: CASSSSGIPYGYTF. V is TRBV5-1 and J is TRBJ1-2; D is uncertain. This CDR3 spans 14 amino acids. In germline, CDR1 is SGHRS, CDR2 YFSETQ. With 3 bases removed from V and 4 bases from J, the gap between germline ends came to 13 bases.

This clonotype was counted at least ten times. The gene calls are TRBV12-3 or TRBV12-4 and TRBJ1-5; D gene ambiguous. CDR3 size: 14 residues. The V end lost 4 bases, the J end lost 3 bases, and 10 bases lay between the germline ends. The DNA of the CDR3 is TGTGCCAGCAGTTCCGGGTCGTACAATCAGCCCCAGCATTTT. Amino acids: CASSSGSYNQPQHF.

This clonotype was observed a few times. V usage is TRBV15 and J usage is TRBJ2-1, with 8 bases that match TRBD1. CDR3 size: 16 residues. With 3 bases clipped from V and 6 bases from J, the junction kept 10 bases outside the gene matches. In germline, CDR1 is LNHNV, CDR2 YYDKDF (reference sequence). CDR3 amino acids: CATSSPGVGQGNEQFF. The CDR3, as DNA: TGTGCCACCAGCAGCCCCGGAGTTGGACAGGGCAATGAGCAGTTCTTC.